Listed below are T cell receptor beta chains from one sample, sequenced in a study of beta chain features in type 1 diabetes. Using immunoSEQ multiplex PCR, the repertoire was profiled, and TCRdb retains in-frame clones only, with some absent. The sample lists over 120,000 clones; about 13% were seen once. The sequenced material came from central memory CD4+ T cells from blood. Receptors were obtained from a man younger than 35 with type 1 diabetes. Each CDR3 is given with its conserved first and last residue.

TRBV6-5	TRBJ1-1	CASRRTTGGRAFF
TRBV7-8	TRBJ1-5	CASSLIRSNQPQHF
TRBV10-3	TRBJ2-2	CAIRETGDTGELFF
TRBV7-3	TRBJ1-2	CASSLNIGYGYTF
TRBV29-1	TRBJ2-1	CSVGLRQGLREQFF
TRBV11-3	TRBJ2-3	CASSQDHTQYF
TRBV9	TRBJ1-5	CASSVGVTGASQPQHF
TRBV29-1	TRBJ2-3	CSVDVTTDTQYF
TRBV9	TRBJ2-7	CASSVGLGDRGPSGEQYF
TRBV29-1	TRBJ2-1	CSVEAPAGNEQFF
TRBV7-9	TRBJ2-7	CASSLGPSSYEQYF
TRBV9	TRBJ2-3	CASSVAGFFGTQYF
TRBV18	TRBJ1-5	CASSPEAWSNQPQHF
TRBV5-1	TRBJ2-2	CASSLGSFPGELFF
TRBV7-9	TRBJ1-6	CASSHQGGQGYGSPLHF
TRBV5-1	TRBJ1-1	CASMEMGMNTEAFF
TRBV10-3	TRBJ1-1	CAIRRTELNTEAFF
TRBV11-3	TRBJ1-1	CASTGDTEAFF
TRBV18	TRBJ2-3	CASSPISPGQGVDTQYF
TRBV7-9	TRBJ2-2	CASSLLYTGELFF
TRBV30	TRBJ1-4	CAWSAGTRLWEKLFF
TRBV27	TRBJ2-3	CASTRGAGRGDTQYF
TRBV7-2	TRBJ2-7	CASSPRGTGEQYF
TRBV4-2	TRBJ2-5	CASSLFSGDEETQYF
TRBV7-2	TRBJ2-1	CASSSHPIGGSSYNEQFF
TRBV6-5	TRBJ2-7	CASTAGNYEQYF
TRBV5-1	TRBJ1-2	CASSPGQGVYGYTF
TRBV19	TRBJ1-2	CASSILPSGQGSTYGYTF
TRBV6-5	TRBJ1-5	CASRSTGGDQPQHF
TRBV7-8	TRBJ2-7	CASSTGTGSYEQYF
TRBV5-1	TRBJ2-1	CASSLDPGQGRNEQFF